These T cell receptor beta chains were read from a single sample in a study of human T cells and chemical hapten exposure. TCRdb reprocessed the RACE reads with MiXCR, giving one entry per CDR3 protein. This table holds some 200,000 distinct CDR3 sequences, about 22% found once. This specimen was whole blood, taken in connection with sensitization to the hapten diphenylcyclopropenone (DPC). Receptors were obtained from a woman aged 45-60 years with alopecia areata. Some clones in this sample may be carry-over from other donors' samples. The CDR3 runs from the conserved cysteine through the conserved F or W. The D gene is left open where the match is weak. Clone size is shown for a subset of rows, as once, few, many or a class of expanded clone.

TGCAGTGCCTACCGGTCCCAGACCGGGGAGCTGTTTTTT,CSAYRSQTGELFF,TRBJ2-2,NA,TRBV20-1,NA
TGTGCCAGCTCACCCTTGGGATCTAGCACAGATACGCAGTATTTT,CASSPLGSSTDTQYF,TRBJ2-3,NA,TRBV18,few
TGTGCCAGCACCCCGATAGCCCCTCCTTTCTCTGGAAACACCATATATTTT,CASTPIAPPFSGNTIYF,TRBJ1-3,NA,TRBV7-9,NA
TGTGCCAGCAGCTTAAGAGACTATGGCTACACCTTC,CASSLRDYGYTF,TRBJ1-2,NA,TRBV7-8,NA
TGTGCCAGCGCTATAGCGGGAGAGGGCAATGAGCAGTTCTTC,CASAIAGEGNEQFF,TRBJ2-1,TRBD2,TRBV6-6,few
TGTGCCAGCAGCGGGGACAGTAACACTGAAGCTTTCTTT,CASSGDSNTEAFF,TRBJ1-1,TRBD1,TRBV7-9,NA
TGCGCCAGCAGCTTGGAAGCTTCATCCTACAATGAGCAGTTCTTC,CASSLEASSYNEQFF,TRBJ2-1,NA,TRBV5-1,NA
TGTGCCAGCAGCTTCCCGGGGAGCACTGAAGCTTTCTTT,CASSFPGSTEAFF,TRBJ1-1,NA,TRBV11-1,few
TGTGCCAGCAGCTTATCGGGGGACAGAACCTACGAGCAGTACTTC,CASSLSGDRTYEQYF,TRBJ2-7,NA,TRBV7-9,few
TGTGCCAGCAGGGGGGGACTAGCGGGAAGAGCAGATGAGCAGTTCTTC,CASRGGLAGRADEQFF,TRBJ2-1,TRBD2,TRBV2,NA
TGTGCCAGCAGCTTGGAGGGTAGGGACAGCGTAAATTCACCCCTCCACTTT,CASSLEGRDSVNSPLHF,TRBJ1-6,TRBD1,TRBV5-5,NA
TGTGCCAGCAGGAAACAAGTCGGGACAGCCACAGATACGCAGTATTTT,CASRKQVGTATDTQYF,TRBJ2-3,TRBD1,TRBV2,NA
TGTGCCAGCAGTTTTCTGAGGAGAGAGACCCAGTACTTC,CASSFLRRETQYF,TRBJ2-5,NA,TRBV12-3/TRBV12-4,NA
TGTGCCAGCAGTAACTCAGGGGTAGGCACCATATATTTT,CASSNSGVGTIYF,TRBJ1-3,NA,TRBV25-1,NA
TGTGCCAGCAGCCCCTTAGCGGGAGGGGTCACAGATACGCAGTATTTT,CASSPLAGGVTDTQYF,TRBJ2-3,TRBD2,TRBV7-6,few
TGTGCCAGCTCCGAGGGGCTAGCGACCAATGAGCAGTTCTTC,CASSEGLATNEQFF,TRBJ2-1,NA,TRBV6-4,NA
TGCAGCGTTCAGCCGACAGGTCAAGAGACCCAGTACTTC,CSVQPTGQETQYF,TRBJ2-5,NA,TRBV29-1,NA
TGTGCCAGTGAAGGGGGCACCTACGAGCAGTACTTC,CASEGGTYEQYF,TRBJ2-7,TRBD1,TRBV6-2/TRBV6-3,few
TGCGCCAGCAGCTTCGAGGACGGTTCACCCCTCCACTTT,CASSFEDGSPLHF,TRBJ1-6,NA,TRBV5-1,NA
TGTGCCAGCAGTGAAGTAGCGGGCGAGCAGTACTTC,CASSEVAGEQYF,TRBJ2-7,TRBD2,TRBV25-1,NA
TGCAGTGCTAGAATTCCGGGACAGGGGGCAAGAGAGACCCAGTACTTC,CSARIPGQGARETQYF,TRBJ2-5,TRBD1,TRBV20-1,NA
TGTGCCAGCAGCTTATCTGCCTCCTACCCGGCTGAAGCTTTCTTT,CASSLSASYPAEAFF,TRBJ1-1,NA,TRBV7-6,few
TGCAGTGCTAGAGATCCAGTGACGGAAACTAATGAGCAGTTCTTC,CSARDPVTETNEQFF,TRBJ2-1,NA,TRBV20-1,many
TGTGCCAGCAGCCCATATCCAAGACCGGGACAGGGAATTCAGCCCCAGCATTTT,CASSPYPRPGQGIQPQHF,TRBJ1-5,TRBD1,TRBV5-5,NA
TGTGCCAGCAGTCAGGGGGAGAGGGGAAAACTGTTTTTT,CASSQGERGKLFF,TRBJ1-4,TRBD1,TRBV6-5,NA
TGCAGTGCTAGTTCAAATAAGCCATACGAGCAGTACTTC,CSASSNKPYEQYF,TRBJ2-7,NA,TRBV20-1,NA
TGTGCCAGCATTACTAGCGGGAGTCCAGGGGAGACCCAGTACTTC,CASITSGSPGETQYF,TRBJ2-5,TRBD2,TRBV7-9,few
TGCAGTGCTAGAGCGGTAGGTCTGAACACTGAAGCTTTCTTT,CSARAVGLNTEAFF,TRBJ1-1,NA,TRBV20-1,many
TGTGCCAGCAGCGTAACAGGTTTCTCACCCAGTGAAGCTTTCTTT,CASSVTGFSPSEAFF,TRBJ1-1,NA,TRBV9,few
TGCAGTGCTAGCCATCCGGGAGCCTACAATGAGCAGTTCTTC,CSASHPGAYNEQFF,TRBJ2-1,NA,TRBV20-1,few
TGCAGCGCCGTAGGGGGGGTTGATGCAGATACGCAGTATTTT,CSAVGGVDADTQYF,TRBJ2-3,NA,TRBV29-1,NA
TGTGCCAGCAGGGGGGATTTATACGAGACCCAGTACTTC,CASRGDLYETQYF,TRBJ2-5,NA,TRBV25-1,NA
TGCGCCAGCAGTGAAATAGCGGGAGTTAAGACAGATACGCAGTATTTT,CASSEIAGVKTDTQYF,TRBJ2-3,TRBD2,TRBV5-1,few
TGTGCCATCAAGGGAGAGGGTGACGGGGAGCTGTTTTTT,CAIKGEGDGELFF,TRBJ2-2,NA,TRBV10-3,NA
TGCAGTGCTAGCGGGAGAATGGTGGCCTACAATGAGCAGTTCTTC,CSASGRMVAYNEQFF,TRBJ2-1,NA,TRBV20-1,few
TGTGCCAGCAGTTTTTCTGCCAGGGCCCGATCCTACGAGCAGTACTTC,CASSFSARARSYEQYF,TRBJ2-7,NA,TRBV12-3/TRBV12-4,many
TGTGTCAGCAGGACTACAGGAGCCAGCACTAACTATGGCTACACCTTC,CVSRTTGASTNYGYTF,TRBJ1-2,NA,TRBV11-2,NA
TGCAGTGCCGACGATGTGGGGGGTCCCCCCTCCTACAATGAGCAGTTCTTC,CSADDVGGPPSYNEQFF,TRBJ2-1,NA,TRBV20-1,few
TGTGCCAGCAGTCCGCTGGGTAGCGGGAGGTTCGATGAGCAGTTCTTC,CASSPLGSGRFDEQFF,TRBJ2-1,TRBD2,TRBV27,few
TGTGCCAGCAGCCAGACCTTGCCCGGGACAGGACCTAATGAAAAACTGTTTTTT,CASSQTLPGTGPNEKLFF,TRBJ1-4,TRBD1,TRBV3-1,NA
TGTGCCAGCAGTCACCAAAGGACCCAAGAGACCCAGTACTTC,CASSHQRTQETQYF,TRBJ2-5,NA,TRBV28,few
TGTGCCAGCAGACTTCACAACGGGGCTAGGGACACCGGGGAGCTGTTTTTT,CASRLHNGARDTGELFF,TRBJ2-2,NA,TRBV2,many
TGCAGTGCTGAGCTACTAGCGGAAGAAAATGAGCAGTTCTTC,CSAELLAEENEQFF,TRBJ2-1,TRBD2,TRBV20-1,NA
TGTGCCAGCAGCTCCTTAAGCCTTCTAGGGGACCAAGAGACCCAGTACTTC,CASSSLSLLGDQETQYF,TRBJ2-5,NA,TRBV4-2,many
TGTGCCAGCAGTTTACAGGGGGCGTTCTACGAGCAGTACTTC,CASSLQGAFYEQYF,TRBJ2-7,TRBD1,TRBV2,few
TGTGCTAGCAGCTATCGGGAGGGGGATGAGCAGTTCTTC,CASSYREGDEQFF,TRBJ2-1,TRBD2,TRBV7-7,NA
TGCGCCAGCAGCCGGATCCAGGACCAAGAGACCCAGTACTTC,CASSRIQDQETQYF,TRBJ2-5,NA,TRBV5-1,many